This T cell receptor beta chain appears in the sequencing data of a study of identical twins. Study findings and constraints: Its conclusions, products of cross-sectional statistical analysis, did not come from following the same donors.

This CDR3 is built from 13 residues. V was clipped by 6 bases and J by 3 bases, with 12 bases between them. Per germline, CDR1 SQVTM and CDR2 ANQGSEA. The cDNA had a unique molecular identifier and a template-switch universal primer site. TCRdb ran MiXCR on the 5' RACE reads and lists one entry per CDR3 protein. Of under 1 million distinct CDR3 sequences in the sample, 9% to 15% were seen once. With regard to this clonotype: Its antigen is unidentified.

The same data also contributed to another study, on yellow fever vaccine responses in identical twins.

The receptor comes from a woman younger than 30 in good health. Sequenced sample: PBMCs. V gene TRBV29-1 combines with J gene TRBJ2-1, with unresolved D. CDR3: CSVLVTNYNEQFF. In DNA form, the CDR3 reads TGCAGCGTGCTCGTGACGAACTACAATGAGCAGTTCTTC.